Included here is one TCR beta chain sequence, with context. There is no known antigen for this receptor. No base quality information exists; no much larger clone differs at one position. V lost 6 bases and J lost 4 bases; the stretch between them is 12 bases long. From a lookup of the germline V gene, CDR1 and CDR2 are ENHRY and SYGVKD. From cysteine to phenylalanine, the CDR3 is 13 amino acids long. Only the CDR3 DNA stays, 39 bases, in frame from base 1. Stable Graves' hyperthyroidism was defined as no progression to ophthalmopathy during 18 months of follow-up. The hyperthyroidism patients were between 18 and 65 years old and newly diagnosed, with a disease duration of less than 2 months. Exclusion was applied to patients with uncontrolled infections, other autoimmune diseases, pregnancy or lactation. Diagnoses relied on clinical symptoms, serum thyroxine and TRAb, thyroid ultrasound and orbital computed tomography. PBMCs were isolated from 10 ml of fresh peripheral blood by Ficoll-Paque density gradient centrifugation. Total RNA was extracted using Trizol reagent, and RNA quality was assessed on an Agilent 2100 Bioanalyzer.

The sample belongs to a study of T cells in Graves' hyperthyroidism and ophthalmopathy (dated by TCRdb to about 2019). About the investigation overall: Peripheral blood samples were taken at initial diagnosis, before any treatment was given. To identify distinguishing TCR V-J signatures, a discovery cohort of about a hundred patients was used, comprising approximately 40 with Graves' ophthalmopathy and some 57 with stable Graves' hyperthyroidism. An independent validation cohort of under 20 hyperthyroidism patients and about 16 patients who later progressed to ophthalmopathy tested prospective prediction of ophthalmopathy. The approximately 100 discovery patients were randomly divided into training and test sets at a 7:3 ratio. The study also compared thyroid tissue and blood T-cell repertoires from five or six Graves' hyperthyroidism patients. Following sampling, methimazole starting at 30 mg daily was given to hyperthyroidism patients, and high-dose intravenous methylprednisolone was given to ophthalmopathy patients. According to the paper, TCR Vbeta CDR3 sequencing was carried out on 135 peripheral blood samples, which came from some 41 ophthalmopathy, some 73 hyperthyroidism and approximately 17 progressor patients.

Broad study findings and their caveats: In cross-validation, a model built on a 13 V-J signature told ophthalmopathy apart from stable hyperthyroidism with 85% to 90% sensitivity and approximately 84% specificity, and in testing the same model reached 80%/75%. In validation, the model predicted progression to ophthalmopathy with over 65% sensitivity and 72% to 85% specificity, a median of approximately 6.7 months before onset. Most expanded thyroid clonotypes (frequency above 0.001) were also detected in blood, a finding suggesting that blood repertoires may reflect thyroid immune responses. No statistical method was used to fix the sample size in advance, and group allocation was not hidden from the investigators.

The TCR beta CDR3 regions were amplified from the RNA transcripts. The first round of RT-PCR for the TCR CDR3 was performed with the HTBI primer set and the Qiagen OneStep RT-PCR kit. Libraries were constructed in a second round of multiplex PCR, after which size selection and purification were performed. The libraries were sequenced on an Illumina HiSeq2000 using paired-end 100 bp reads. As for how the authors treated the data: SOAPnuke was used to process the raw data, removing reads that contained adapters or uncalled bases, had a mean Phred below 15, or lacked an exact match to the constant primer or identifier. High-quality paired reads were merged with COPE v1.2.5, and unique nucleotide sequences were defined as clonotypes. MiTCR v1.1 was used to align clonotypes to the IMGT TRBV, TRBD and TRBJ reference segments. Only V-J combinations with frequency above 0.0001, covering about 99% of repertoires, were analysed. The TCS score was defined as F50 (clonal expansion) divided by E x V (chaos), with BLOSUM62-based TCRdist calculated between CDR3 peptides within each V-J. Welch's t-statistics and random forest reduced around 550 V-J features to 10 to 15, which were used in a naive Bayes classifier (R e1071). The public reads were reanalyzed by TCRdb: fastp trimming at Q25, MiXCR alignment, in-frame beta chains only. Every entry covers one CDR3 protein and lists the most common genes and DNA from its rows. Here the V and J calls rest on TCRdb's processing, not on the authors' analysis. Within this sample are about 420,000 distinct CDR3 sequences, with about 13% of them counted one time only. The top ten clonotypes cover 5.3% of the sample.

Material: blood. The receptor was derived from a young woman with Graves' hyperthyroidism. The receptor chain draws on TRBV10-3 and TRBJ1-2; the D gene assignment is ambiguous. The CDR3 loop reads CAIRLAEAYGYTF. The nucleotide sequence is given as TGTGCCATCAGATTGGCGGAGGCCTATGGCTACACCTTC.